The 23 T cell receptor gamma chains below all came from one sample that was sequenced in a study of gamma delta lymphoproliferative disorders and STAT genes. TCRdb reprocessed the multiplex PCR reads through CATT. The sample carries about 1,600 gamma-chain clones, 8.5% to 10% recorded once. PBMCs from patients and controls supplied the genomic DNA for sequencing. The material sequenced was blood. These TCRs come from a human donor in good health.

By share, this clone counts as medium-sized (0.01 to 0.1%). At residue 6, the TCRdb protein and translated DNA are inconsistent; the protein given comes from the DNA. Other DNA variants within this sample encode the same CDR3. V gene TRGV9 combines with J gene TRGJP. Here the J gene was assigned by germline matching of the DNA, as TCRdb has none. Germline V gives CDR1 GITISATS, CDR2 ISYDGTV (reference sequence). CDR3 length: 16 residues. Trimming cost V 3 bases and J 4 bases; bases outside gene matches: 3. CDR3 sequence reads: CALWETQELGKKIKVF. In DNA, the CDR3 is TGTGCCTTGTGGGAGACACAAGAGTTGGGCAAAAAAATCAAGGTATTT.

This clone is medium-sized (0.01 to 0.1%) by share. The amino acid sequence in TCRdb belongs to a much larger clone and departs from this DNA's translation at residue 7, likely a sequencing read error; the sequence shown is translated from the DNA. This chain links TRGV9 with TRGJP. The J gene was not available in TCRdb and was assigned here by matching the DNA to germline segments. V dropped 1 base and J dropped 6; count of bases not matched to a gene: 3. In germline, CDR1 is GITISATS, CDR2 ISYDGTV (reference sequence). This CDR3 is built from 16 residues. CDR3 region: CALWEVPELGKKIKVF. CDR3 in DNA: TGTGCCTTGTGGGAGGTTCCAGAGTTGGGCAAAAAAATCAAGGTATTT.

The V call is TRGV10, the J call TRGJP2. The J gene, not given by TCRdb, was assigned here from a germline match of the nucleotide sequence. TRGV10 is an open reading frame whose function is uncertain. The CDR3 runs to 12 residues. Germline trimming cut 8 bases from V and 6 bases from J; bases unmatched to any gene: 4. CDR3 nucleotide sequence: TGTGCTGCGTGGGCGTGTGATTGGATCAAGACGTTT. Translated, it gives CAAWACDWIKTF.

In its sample, this clone was seen a few times. The V call is TRGV9, the J call TRGJ1 or TRGJ2. TCRdb leaves out the J gene; it was filled in here by matching the DNA to germline. This CDR3 region has 20 residues. Looked up from germline, CDR1 is GITISATS and CDR2 is ISYDGTV (reference sequence). J lost 0 bases, V lost 0 bases, and 20 bases had no gene match. The CDR3 nucleotides are TGTGCCTTGTGGGAGGTGCAAGTCCACGGACTCCCACGGAATTATTATAAGAAACTCTTT. Protein product: CALWEVQVHGLPRNYYKKLF.

This clone is labeled as medium-sized. The chain couples TRGV8 to TRGJ1 or TRGJ2. Here the J gene came from matching the DNA to germline, since TCRdb omits it. The germline gives CDR1 VENAVY, CDR2 YDSYNSRV. With V trimmed by 3 bases and J by 5 bases, 4 bases remained unmatched. The CDR3 totals 12 residues. In DNA, the CDR3 is TGTGCCACCTGGGATCAAGATTATAAGAAACTCTTT. Translation gives CATWDQDYKKLF.

This clone rates as medium-sized. The V gene is TRGV9, the J gene TRGJP. TCRdb does not report a J gene; here it was assigned by matching the DNA to germline references. The CDR3 runs 15 residues. V was clipped by 0 bases and J by 11 bases; unmatched bases: 4. From germline, CDR1 is GITISATS and CDR2 ISYDGTV (reference sequence). CDR3: CALWEVHLGKKIKVF. The DNA of the CDR3 is TGTGCCTTGTGGGAGGTGCACCTGGGCAAAAAAATCAAGGTATTT.

This clone is classed as medium-sized. V and J are TRGV2 and TRGJ1 or TRGJ2. TCRdb does not report a J gene; here it was assigned by matching the DNA to germline references. V trimming: 4 bases; J trimming: 8 bases; junction bases outside the gene matches: 5. This CDR3 contains 11 residues. Germline loops: CDR1 EGSNGY, CDR2 YDSYNSKV. In DNA form, the CDR3 reads TGTGCCACCTGGGAACTAAATAAGAAACTCTTT. Translation gives CATWELNKKLF.

This clone is termed medium-sized (0.01 to 0.1%). Other DNA sequences of this sample code for an identical CDR3. The CDR3 bases are TGTGCCACCTGGGACGGGTATTATAAGAAACTCTTT. The encoded protein is CATWDGYYKKLF. This rearrangement joins TRGV2 to TRGJ1 or TRGJ2. No J segment appears in TCRdb, so it was assigned here by matching the sequence to germline. CDR3 length: 12 amino acids. From germline, CDR1 is EGSNGY and CDR2 YDSYNSKV. V shed 0 bases, J shed 4 bases, and the junction held 0 bases outside the gene matches.

This clone is termed medium-sized (0.01 to 0.1%). The chain is built from TRGV3 and TRGJP2. Assignment of the J gene here rests on matching the DNA to germline, because TCRdb gives none. The CDR3 sequence is 17 residues long. Trimming took 6 bases from V and 0 from J; bases not matched to a gene: 13. Per germline, CDR1 VTNTFY and CDR2 YDVSTARD (reference sequence). Here the CDR3 reads CATWTGEAYSSDWIKTF. CDR3 DNA: TGTGCCACCTGGACTGGAGAGGCCTATAGTAGTGATTGGATCAAGACGTTT.

By sample fraction, this clone is medium-sized. The chain combines TRGV8 with TRGJ1 or TRGJ2. No J segment appears in TCRdb, so it was assigned here by matching the sequence to germline. V shed 3 bases and J 3 bases; nucleotides not matched to a gene: 5. This CDR3 has 13 amino acids. Germline-derived CDR1 and CDR2 are VENAVY and YDSYNSRV. The CDR3 coding sequence is TGTGCCACCTGGGATGAGTCTTATTATAAGAAACTCTTT. This translates into CATWDESYYKKLF.

This clone appeared a few times. This chain joins TRGV4 and TRGJ1 or TRGJ2. In the absence of a J gene in TCRdb, the DNA was matched to germline to assign it here. Germline CDR1 and CDR2: EGSTGY and YDSYTSSV. The CDR3 has 9 amino acids. With 5 bases clipped from V and 9 bases from J, the junction kept 1 base outside the gene matches. CDR3 protein: CATWGKKLF. CDR3 DNA sequence: TGTGCCACCTGGGGTAAGAAACTCTTT.

This clone counts as medium-sized. The chain joins TRGV8 to TRGJ1 or TRGJ2. The J gene is not listed in TCRdb, so it was assigned here from a DNA match to germline. The CDR3 runs to 16 residues. V gave up 3 bases and J gave up 0 bases; unmatched junction bases: 11. CDR1 is VENAVY and CDR2 is YDSYNSRV in the germline V gene. In DNA form, the CDR3 reads TGTGCCACCTGGGATCCCCTAAACCTGAATTATTATAAGAAACTCTTT. It translates to CATWDPLNLNYYKKLF.

This clone is medium-sized in the sample. This sequence joins TRGV2 and TRGJ1 or TRGJ2. TCRdb offers no J gene call, so here the DNA was matched to germline to obtain one. Trimming at V came to 1 base and at J to 2 bases, leaving 5 bases not matched to a gene. Germline lookup yields CDR1 EGSNGY and CDR2 YDSYNSKV. This CDR3 comprises 14 residues. The CDR3 is CATWDGQDYYKKLF. The DNA of the CDR3 is TGTGCCACCTGGGACGGCCAGGATTATTATAAGAAACTCTTT.

This clone is categorized as medium-sized. V is TRGV2 and J is TRGJP1. TCRdb supplies no J gene; here it was assigned by aligning the nucleotide sequence to germline. Germline CDR1 is EGSNGY and CDR2 is YDSYNSKV. V dropped 3 bases and J dropped 1; count of bases not matched to a gene: 2. The CDR3 loop spans 14 amino acids. For the CDR3, the DNA is TGTGCCACCTGGGACAGTACCACTGGTTGGTTCAAGATATTT. Its protein product is CATWDSTTGWFKIF.

The V call is TRGV4, the J call TRGJ1 or TRGJ2. The J gene is absent in TCRdb and was assigned here via DNA matching to germline. The germline V gene encodes CDR1 EGSTGY and CDR2 YDSYTSSV. V lost 4 bases, J lost 3 bases, and 18 bases stayed unmatched. The CDR3 sequence is 17 residues long. The CDR3 region is CATWEAPRGPCYYKKLF. DNA for the CDR3: TGTGCCACCTGGGAAGCACCGCGGGGCCCCTGTTATTATAAGAAACTCTTT.

This clone was seen more than once but under ten times. The rearrangement joins TRGV9 to TRGJ1 or TRGJ2. The J gene, not given by TCRdb, was assigned here from a germline match of the nucleotide sequence. V lost 5 bases, J lost 8 bases, and 12 bases stayed unmatched. Per the germline V gene, CDR1 is GITISATS and CDR2 is ISYDGTV (reference sequence). This CDR3 is built from 13 residues. CDR3 residues: CALWAIPTNKKLF. DNA for the CDR3: TGTGCCTTGTGGGCGATACCCACGAATAAGAAACTCTTT.

Sample share makes this clone medium-sized (0.01 to 0.1%). V usage is TRGV3 and J usage is TRGJ1 or TRGJ2. Assignment of the J gene here rests on matching the DNA to germline, because TCRdb gives none. The V gene end was trimmed by 3 bases and the J gene end by 3 bases; junction bases not matched to a gene: 5. The germline CDR1 and CDR2 sequences are VTNTFY and YDVSTARD (reference sequence). CDR3 length: 13 residues. The DNA of the CDR3 is TGTGCCACCTGGGACTCCGTTTATTATAAGAAACTCTTT. Translating gives CATWDSVYYKKLF.

As to this clone: The DNA is left out, because the CDR3 cannot be placed on it with certainty; the CDR3 is given as TCRdb lists it. The J gene was not called, though the V gene is TRGV10. TRGV10 is an ORF for which the function is uncertain. The CDR3 contains 17 residues when both ends are counted. CDR3 in amino acids: CAAWDSAGNSLAVEQHF.

Relative to its sample, this clone is medium-sized (0.01 to 0.1%). The V and J genes are TRGV3 and TRGJ1 or TRGJ2. No J gene was available from TCRdb, and it was assigned here by a germline match of the DNA. V was clipped by 0 bases and J by 0 bases; unmatched bases: 5. Germline V gene lookup returns CDR1 VTNTFY and CDR2 YDVSTARD (reference sequence). CDR3 length equals 15 residues. Here the CDR3 reads CATWDRPPNYYKKLF. The CDR3, as DNA: TGTGCCACCTGGGACAGGCCCCCGAATTATTATAAGAAACTCTTT.

This clone is deemed medium-sized. V and J are TRGV4 and TRGJP1. No J gene is reported in TCRdb; it was inferred here by comparing the DNA with germline. CDR1 EGSTGY and CDR2 YDSYTSSV come from the germline V gene. The length of the CDR3 is 12 residues. J was trimmed by 8 bases and V by 2 bases; bases with no gene match: 2. The CDR3 bases are TGTGCCACCTGGGATGAAGGTTGGTTCAAGATATTT. It yields the protein CATWDEGWFKIF.

By share of the sample, this clone is medium-sized (0.01 to 0.1%). V is TRGV8 and J is TRGJ1 or TRGJ2. TCRdb lists no J gene, so it was determined here by aligning the DNA to germline. Trimming removed 4 bases from V and 4 bases from J; junction bases left unmatched: 13. Germline V lookup: CDR1 VENAVY, CDR2 YDSYNSRV. The CDR3 covers 15 residues. CDR3 amino acids: CATWEKGVVYYKKLF. The CDR3 coding sequence is TGTGCCACCTGGGAAAAGGGTGTTGTGTATTATAAGAAACTCTTT.

This clone qualifies as medium-sized. This sequence joins TRGV9 and TRGJP. As TCRdb names no J gene, one was assigned here on the basis of a DNA match to germline. The CDR3 has 16 residues. Losses at the gene ends were 4 bases for V and 4 bases for J; bases not matched to a gene: 4. Per germline, CDR1 GITISATS and CDR2 ISYDGTV (reference sequence). CDR3 loop: CALWEPQELGKKIKVF. The CDR3 DNA follows: TGTGCCTTGTGGGAACCACAAGAGTTGGGCAAAAAAATCAAGGTATTT.

The rearrangement links TRGV3 to TRGJ1 or TRGJ2. Since TCRdb gives no J gene, matching the DNA to germline was used here to assign it. Germline V lookup: CDR1 VTNTFY, CDR2 YDVSTARD (reference sequence). The V segment lost 5 bases and the J segment 3 bases; nucleotides outside the gene matches: 1. The CDR3 runs to 11 residues. CDR3 sequence: CATWVYYKKLF. The CDR3 DNA reads as TGTGCCACCTGGGTTTATTATAAGAAACTCTTT.